These T cell receptor beta chains were read from a single sample in a study of blood T cell repertoires in COVID-19. Profiled with immunoSEQ multiplex PCR; TCRdb holds only in-frame clones, not every one. The table records around 400,000 clones, more than 75% of them present only once. Sequencing was done on a sample of peripheral blood. These receptors came from an older woman with COVID-19, enrolled during active disease. The CDR3 runs from the conserved cysteine through the conserved F or W. The D gene is left open where the match is weak. Expanded clones get a size class; other rows say once, few or many, or leave the size out.

cdr3_nt: TGTGCCAGCAGTGACCGGTACTATGGCTACACCTTC
cdr3_aa: CASSDRYYGYTF
j_call: TRBJ1-2
v_call: TRBV2
clone_size: .
d_call: .

cdr3_nt: TGTGCCAGCAGTGTGCCGGGACAGGGCCAAGAGACCCAGTACTTC
cdr3_aa: CASSVPGQGQETQYF
j_call: TRBJ2-5
v_call: TRBV27
clone_size: .
d_call: TRBD1

cdr3_nt: TGCAGCGTCCAGAAGGTGGCGGGGGGGAACACTGAAGCTTTCTTT
cdr3_aa: CSVQKVAGGNTEAFF
j_call: TRBJ1-1
v_call: TRBV29-1
clone_size: .
d_call: .

cdr3_nt: TGTGCCAGCAGCTTAATACAGGGGGGTCTAAATCAGCCCCAGCATTTT
cdr3_aa: CASSLIQGGLNQPQHF
j_call: TRBJ1-5
v_call: TRBV7-9
clone_size: .
d_call: TRBD1

cdr3_nt: TGTGCCATCAGTGAGTCGGCGACTAGCGGCGGCAGGGAGCTGTTTTTT
cdr3_aa: CAISESATSGGRELFF
j_call: TRBJ2-2
v_call: TRBV10-3
clone_size: .
d_call: TRBD2

cdr3_nt: TGTGCCAGCAGTGAAAGCAGGGGGCGACGTGGCTACACCTTC
cdr3_aa: CASSESRGRRGYTF
j_call: TRBJ1-2
v_call: TRBV6-1
clone_size: few
d_call: TRBD1

cdr3_nt: TGTGCCAGTAGTCAAAGTACAGGGACTGAAGCTTTCTTT
cdr3_aa: CASSQSTGTEAFF
j_call: TRBJ1-1
v_call: TRBV19
clone_size: .
d_call: .

cdr3_nt: TGTGCCAGCTCACCGAGAACAGAGACAGGGCGCTATTATAGCAATCAGCCCCAGCATTTT
cdr3_aa: CASSPRTETGRYYSNQPQHF
j_call: TRBJ1-5
v_call: TRBV18
clone_size: .
d_call: TRBD1

cdr3_nt: TGTGCCAGCAGTCCCAAGTTCTTC
cdr3_aa: CASSPKFF
j_call: TRBJ2-1
v_call: TRBV2
clone_size: .
d_call: .

cdr3_nt: TGTGCCGCGGGAGAGGGACAGGGGTCCACCGGGGAGCTGTTTTTT
cdr3_aa: CAAGEGQGSTGELFF
j_call: TRBJ2-2
v_call: TRBV27
clone_size: few
d_call: TRBD1

cdr3_nt: TGTGCCAGCAGCTTAACGGTGAACACTGAAGCTTTCTTT
cdr3_aa: CASSLTVNTEAFF
j_call: TRBJ1-1
v_call: TRBV11-3
clone_size: .
d_call: .

cdr3_nt: TGTGCCAGCAAGTCGACAGGCAATAGCAATCAGCCCCAGCATTTT
cdr3_aa: CASKSTGNSNQPQHF
j_call: TRBJ1-5
v_call: TRBV27
clone_size: .
d_call: .

cdr3_nt: TGTGCCAGCAGCTTCGCCGGGACTAGCGGAAACAATGAGCAGTTCTTC
cdr3_aa: CASSFAGTSGNNEQFF
j_call: TRBJ2-1
v_call: TRBV11-3
clone_size: .
d_call: TRBD2

cdr3_nt: TGTGCCAGCAGCTTTGAGGGGCGGGGTGGCTACACCTTC
cdr3_aa: CASSFEGRGGYTF
j_call: TRBJ1-2
v_call: TRBV7-9
clone_size: .
d_call: .

cdr3_nt: TGTGCCAGCAGCTTTGGCAGGGGGCATGAGACCCAGTACTTC
cdr3_aa: CASSFGRGHETQYF
j_call: TRBJ2-5
v_call: TRBV11-2
clone_size: once
d_call: TRBD1

cdr3_nt: TGTGCCAGCAGCGATAGCGGGGGGACAGATACGCAGTATTTT
cdr3_aa: CASSDSGGTDTQYF
j_call: TRBJ2-3
v_call: TRBV9
clone_size: once
d_call: TRBD2

cdr3_nt: TGCGCCAGCAGCCAACCCGACACCTTCGCCTACTCCTACGAGCAGTACTTC
cdr3_aa: CASSQPDTFAYSYEQYF
j_call: TRBJ2-7
v_call: TRBV4-1
clone_size: .
d_call: .

cdr3_nt: TGTGCCAGCAGCTCTCGAGTAACTGATGAGCAGTTCTTC
cdr3_aa: CASSSRVTDEQFF
j_call: TRBJ2-1
v_call: TRBV7-3
clone_size: .
d_call: .

cdr3_nt: TGTGCCAGCAGCGATCGACAGGGGGGAAATGGCTACACCTTC
cdr3_aa: CASSDRQGGNGYTF
j_call: TRBJ1-2
v_call: TRBV21-1
clone_size: .
d_call: .

cdr3_nt: TGTGCCAGCGGGCAGGGACAGGGAATCTACGAGCAGTACTTC
cdr3_aa: CASGQGQGIYEQYF
j_call: TRBJ2-7
v_call: TRBV7-2
clone_size: .
d_call: TRBD1

cdr3_nt: TGTGCCAGCAGCCCGCTCACCCGGGGGGGTCATGGGTCGTACAATGAGCAGTTCTTC
cdr3_aa: CASSPLTRGGHGSYNEQFF
j_call: TRBJ2-1
v_call: TRBV3-1/TRBV3-2
clone_size: once
d_call: TRBD2

cdr3_nt: TGTGCCAGCACCTTGGGAGGAGCGAACACTGAAGCTTTCTTT
cdr3_aa: CASTLGGANTEAFF
j_call: TRBJ1-1
v_call: TRBV2
clone_size: .
d_call: .

cdr3_nt: TGCGCCAGCAGCCAATCGGGTGCCTTCGGCAATGAGCAGTTCTTC
cdr3_aa: CASSQSGAFGNEQFF
j_call: TRBJ2-1
v_call: TRBV4-1
clone_size: .
d_call: .

cdr3_nt: TGTGCCAGCAGCCAAAGAGGGACTGAAGCTTTCTTT
cdr3_aa: CASSQRGTEAFF
j_call: TRBJ1-1
v_call: TRBV3-1/TRBV3-2
clone_size: many
d_call: .

cdr3_nt: TGTGCCAGCATCGGATCCCCTACAGGGTCTGAAGCTTTCTTT
cdr3_aa: CASIGSPTGSEAFF
j_call: TRBJ1-1
v_call: TRBV5-6
clone_size: .
d_call: .

cdr3_nt: TGTGCCAGCAGGAGAGGGTACAATGAGCAGTTCTTC
cdr3_aa: CASRRGYNEQFF
j_call: TRBJ2-1
v_call: TRBV7-9
clone_size: .
d_call: .

cdr3_nt: TGTGCCGCGACAGTACAGGGGGCAACTACTAATGAAAAACTGTTTTTT
cdr3_aa: CAATVQGATTNEKLFF
j_call: TRBJ1-4
v_call: TRBV24-1
clone_size: .
d_call: TRBD1

cdr3_nt: TGTGCCAGCTCACCACAATACGGATGGGAGGGCCCTGGCTACACCTTC
cdr3_aa: CASSPQYGWEGPGYTF
j_call: TRBJ1-2
v_call: TRBV18
clone_size: .
d_call: .

cdr3_nt: TGTGCCAGCAGCGTAGAGCCAGCGGGTCAGCCCCAGCATTTT
cdr3_aa: CASSVEPAGQPQHF
j_call: TRBJ1-5
v_call: TRBV9
clone_size: .
d_call: .

cdr3_nt: TGTGCCAGCTCACCTGCCGGGACAGGGGATGGCTACACCTTC
cdr3_aa: CASSPAGTGDGYTF
j_call: TRBJ1-2
v_call: TRBV18
clone_size: .
d_call: TRBD1

cdr3_nt: TGCGCCAGCAGCTTGGAGGGGCAGGGAGGCACTGAAGCTTTCTTT
cdr3_aa: CASSLEGQGGTEAFF
j_call: TRBJ1-1
v_call: TRBV5-1
clone_size: .
d_call: .

cdr3_nt: TGTGCCAGCACCGTGGACAGGGACACCGGGGAGCTGTTTTTT
cdr3_aa: CASTVDRDTGELFF
j_call: TRBJ2-2
v_call: TRBV6-5
clone_size: .
d_call: TRBD1

cdr3_nt: TGTGCCAGCAGCCCACCCAGCTCCTATAATTCACCCCTCCACTTT
cdr3_aa: CASSPPSSYNSPLHF
j_call: TRBJ1-6
v_call: TRBV7-9
clone_size: .
d_call: .

cdr3_nt: TGTGCCAGCAAGTCAGGGGGAAACAATGAGCAGTTCTTC
cdr3_aa: CASKSGGNNEQFF
j_call: TRBJ2-1
v_call: TRBV2
clone_size: .
d_call: TRBD1

cdr3_nt: TGTGCCAGCAGCCAAGTTAGGGGGTCGGGGGCCAACGTCCTGACTTTC
cdr3_aa: CASSQVRGSGANVLTF
j_call: TRBJ2-6
v_call: TRBV3-1/TRBV3-2
clone_size: .
d_call: .

cdr3_nt: TGCGCCAGCAGCCAAGAAGGGCAGGGCTATGGCTACACCTTC
cdr3_aa: CASSQEGQGYGYTF
j_call: TRBJ1-2
v_call: TRBV4-1
clone_size: .
d_call: .

cdr3_nt: TGTGCCAGCAGAAGACAGGCGAATGAAAAACTGTTTTTT
cdr3_aa: CASRRQANEKLFF
j_call: TRBJ1-4
v_call: TRBV6-5
clone_size: .
d_call: .

cdr3_nt: TGTGCCATCAGTGAGCTCGGACAGGGCCCTAATGAAAAACTGTTTTTT
cdr3_aa: CAISELGQGPNEKLFF
j_call: TRBJ1-4
v_call: TRBV10-3
clone_size: .
d_call: TRBD1

cdr3_nt: TGTGCCACCGAACGTTTCGGGAACACCGGGGAGCTGTTTTTT
cdr3_aa: CATERFGNTGELFF
j_call: TRBJ2-2
v_call: TRBV15
clone_size: few
d_call: .

cdr3_nt: TGCGCCAGCAGTTCCCGGACAGAACGCATGTATAGCAATCAGCCCCAGCATTTT
cdr3_aa: CASSSRTERMYSNQPQHF
j_call: TRBJ1-5
v_call: TRBV10-1
clone_size: few
d_call: .

cdr3_nt: TGTGCCACCAATCGGGAGGGAAGGAACACCGGGGAGCTGTTTTTT
cdr3_aa: CATNREGRNTGELFF
j_call: TRBJ2-2
v_call: TRBV19
clone_size: .
d_call: TRBD2

cdr3_nt: TGTGCCACTGGGGGGATCACAGATACGCAGTATTTT
cdr3_aa: CATGGITDTQYF
j_call: TRBJ2-3
v_call: TRBV6-6
clone_size: once
d_call: .

cdr3_nt: TGTGCCAGCAGTGACCGCGGGAGGGTTAGCCAGCCCCAGCATTTT
cdr3_aa: CASSDRGRVSQPQHF
j_call: TRBJ1-5
v_call: TRBV2
clone_size: .
d_call: .

cdr3_nt: TGTGCCAGCTCACCGTCATCGGGGACAATTGAAAAACTGTTTTTT
cdr3_aa: CASSPSSGTIEKLFF
j_call: TRBJ1-4
v_call: TRBV18
clone_size: .
d_call: .

cdr3_nt: TGTGCCAGCAGTTACCCACCCACAATAGCGAAAGAAGTGAATGAGCAGTTCTTC
cdr3_aa: CASSYPPTIAKEVNEQFF
j_call: TRBJ2-1
v_call: TRBV6-2/TRBV6-3
clone_size: .
d_call: .

cdr3_nt: TGTGCCAGCACGGACTCCAGATGGGTAGAGACCCAGTACTTC
cdr3_aa: CASTDSRWVETQYF
j_call: TRBJ2-5
v_call: TRBV7-2
clone_size: .
d_call: .

cdr3_nt: TGCGCCAGCAGTCCCCCCGGGACAGGGGGCCGCACTGGAAACACCATATATTTT
cdr3_aa: CASSPPGTGGRTGNTIYF
j_call: TRBJ1-3
v_call: TRBV23-1
clone_size: .
d_call: TRBD1

cdr3_nt: TGTGCCACCAGCAGAGGGGAGCAGCAGTACTTC
cdr3_aa: CATSRGEQQYF
j_call: TRBJ2-7
v_call: TRBV15
clone_size: .
d_call: .

cdr3_nt: TGTGCCAGCAGCTTAGCGCGCCCCGAGGGTTTGGTCACTGAAGCTTTCTTT
cdr3_aa: CASSLARPEGLVTEAFF
j_call: TRBJ1-1
v_call: TRBV7-8
clone_size: few
d_call: .

cdr3_nt: TGTGCCAGCAGCTTAGTGATGGGGCCCGGGGAGCTGTTTTTT
cdr3_aa: CASSLVMGPGELFF
j_call: TRBJ2-2
v_call: TRBV11-1
clone_size: .
d_call: .

cdr3_nt: TGTGCCAGCAGTTACGGGGAGTTACGATCACCCCTCCACTTT
cdr3_aa: CASSYGELRSPLHF
j_call: TRBJ1-6
v_call: TRBV6-5
clone_size: few
d_call: .

cdr3_nt: TGTGCCAGCAGTGATTTGAGACAAGTCTCTGAAGCTTTCTTT
cdr3_aa: CASSDLRQVSEAFF
j_call: TRBJ1-1
v_call: TRBV6-2/TRBV6-3
clone_size: .
d_call: .